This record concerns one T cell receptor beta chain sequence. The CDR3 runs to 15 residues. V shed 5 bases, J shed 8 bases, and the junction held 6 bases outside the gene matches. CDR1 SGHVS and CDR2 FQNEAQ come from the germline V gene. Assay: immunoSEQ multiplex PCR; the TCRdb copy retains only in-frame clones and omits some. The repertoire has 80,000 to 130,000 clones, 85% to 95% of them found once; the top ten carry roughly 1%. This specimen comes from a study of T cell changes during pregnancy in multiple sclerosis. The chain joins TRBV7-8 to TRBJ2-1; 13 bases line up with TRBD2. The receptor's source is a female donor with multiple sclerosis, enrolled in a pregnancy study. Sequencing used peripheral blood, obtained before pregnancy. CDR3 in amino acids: CASSDWTSGRDEQFF. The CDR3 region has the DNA TGTGCCAGCAGCGATTGGACTAGCGGGAGAGATGAGCAGTTCTTC.